These T cell receptor beta chains were read from a single sample in a study of Ad26.COV2.S vaccination and SARS-CoV-2 variants. Method: immunoSEQ multiplex PCR; TCRdb's copy keeps in-frame clones and lacks some. Here the sample spans 350,000 to 400,000 clones, roughly nine tenths being singletons. The sample here was peripheral blood, taken in a trial of Ad26.COV2.S vaccine versus placebo. These receptors came from a person aged 18-60 years who received the Ad26.COV2.S COVID-19 vaccine or a placebo. CDR3s include the opening cysteine and the closing phenylalanine or tryptophan. D genes are given only for firm matches. Clone sizes are given selectively: once, few, many, or a class where the clone is expanded.

clone_size	j_call	v_call	d_call	cdr3_aa	cdr3_nt
.	TRBJ1-5	TRBV19	.	CASSMHPQLSNQPQHF	TGTGCCAGTAGTATGCACCCCCAACTTAGCAATCAGCCCCAGCATTTT
.	TRBJ2-1	TRBV15	.	CATSRSRDKQFF	TGTGCCACCAGCAGGAGCCGGGATAAGCAGTTCTTC
.	TRBJ2-6	TRBV27	TRBD1	CASSRGLGANVLTF	TGTGCCAGCAGTAGGGGGCTAGGGGCCAACGTCCTGACTTTC
.	TRBJ2-1	TRBV18	.	CASSPPGSGEQFF	TGTGCCAGCTCACCACCCGGGTCGGGTGAGCAGTTCTTC
.	TRBJ2-2	TRBV7-2	.	CASSLGQSFQNTGELFF	TGTGCCAGCAGCTTAGGGCAGTCTTTCCAAAACACCGGGGAGCTGTTTTTT
once	TRBJ2-1	TRBV29-1	.	CSVVESSYNEQFF	TGCAGCGTTGTGGAGAGTTCCTACAATGAGCAGTTCTTC
.	TRBJ2-3	TRBV25-1	.	CASSTWEGGTDTQYF	TGTGCCAGCTCTACCTGGGAGGGGGGCACAGATACGCAGTATTTT
.	TRBJ2-3	TRBV6-1	.	CASSEKGGNTQYF	TGTGCCAGCAGTGAAAAGGGTGGAAATACGCAGTATTTT
.	TRBJ1-4	TRBV4-1	.	CASSQDDSGVFATNEKLFF	TGCGCCAGCAGCCAAGATGACAGTGGGGTTTTTGCAACTAATGAAAAACTGTTTTTT
.	TRBJ1-1	TRBV5-4	.	CASSFGDEAFF	TGTGCCAGCAGCTTCGGTGATGAAGCTTTCTTT
.	TRBJ1-2	TRBV6-5	.	CASSYSTGIDGYTF	TGTGCCAGCAGTTACTCGACGGGGATTGACGGCTACACCTTC
.	TRBJ1-1	TRBV5-1	.	CASTIGHLNTEAFF	TGCGCCAGCACCATCGGGCACCTGAACACTGAAGCTTTCTTT
.	TRBJ1-1	TRBV4-3	.	CASSPTGRTEAFF	TGCGCCAGCAGCCCAACAGGGAGAACTGAAGCTTTCTTT
.	TRBJ2-2	TRBV3-1/TRBV3-2	TRBD2	CASSQEAGANTGELFF	TGTGCCAGCAGCCAAGAAGCGGGGGCGAACACCGGGGAGCTGTTTTTT
.	TRBJ1-2	TRBV4-1	.	CASSQDGRREWYGYTF	TGCGCCAGCAGCCAAGACGGTAGGAGGGAATGGTATGGCTACACCTTC
once	TRBJ2-3	TRBV11-3	.	CASSPSTRTDTQYF	TGTGCCAGCAGCCCATCGACTCGCACAGATACGCAGTATTTT
.	TRBJ1-4	TRBV7-2	TRBD1	CASSLGTGGEKLFF	TGTGCCAGCAGCTTAGGGACAGGGGGTGAAAAACTGTTTTTT
.	TRBJ1-1	TRBV10-2	.	CASMAKGRTEAFF	TGCGCCAGCATGGCAAAGGGCCGCACTGAAGCTTTCTTT
.	TRBJ1-4	TRBV6-5	.	CASSPRGRDEKLFF	TGTGCCAGCAGTCCCAGGGGACGGGATGAAAAACTGTTTTTT
.	TRBJ2-1	TRBV3-1/TRBV3-2	.	CASSLGPEDEQFF	TGTGCCAGCAGCTTGGGACCGGAGGATGAGCAGTTCTTC
.	TRBJ1-3	TRBV19	.	CASTQGAGNTIYF	TGTGCCAGTACTCAGGGCGCTGGAAACACCATATATTTT
.	TRBJ2-7	TRBV6-5	TRBD2	CASTTDGRGAYEQYF	TGTGCCAGCACCACTGACGGGAGGGGCGCCTACGAGCAGTACTTC
.	TRBJ1-2	TRBV5-1	.	CASSLEGLANYGYTF	TGCGCCAGCAGCTTGGAAGGGTTAGCTAACTATGGCTACACCTTC
once	TRBJ2-7	TRBV10-3	TRBD1	CATAGTGFYEQYF	TGTGCCACGGCCGGGACAGGGTTCTACGAGCAGTACTTC
once	TRBJ2-3	TRBV18	TRBD1	CASSTDRGRTSSTDTQYF	TGTGCCAGCTCAACGGACAGGGGGCGGACTTCTAGCACAGATACGCAGTATTTT
once	TRBJ1-1	TRBV5-6	.	CATASGNTEAFF	TGTGCCACTGCCTCCGGGAACACTGAAGCTTTCTTT
once	TRBJ2-3	TRBV5-1	TRBD2	CASSLSPGGGTDTQYF	TGCGCCAGCAGCTTGTCGCCCGGGGGGGGCACAGATACGCAGTATTTT
.	TRBJ2-7	TRBV6-2/TRBV6-3	TRBD1	CASSSGTGSYEQYF	TGTGCCAGCAGCTCCGGGACAGGCTCCTACGAGCAGTACTTC
.	TRBJ2-7	TRBV7-2	TRBD1	CASSLGDRGRTSEQYF	TGTGCCAGCAGCTTAGGGGACAGGGGGCGCACTAGCGAGCAGTACTTC
.	TRBJ1-2	TRBV6-2/TRBV6-3	.	CASSSRFGYTF	TGTGCCAGCAGTTCCAGGTTTGGCTACACCTTC
.	TRBJ2-7	TRBV10-3	.	CAIGNDQGGVDEQYF	TGTGCCATCGGGAATGACCAGGGAGGAGTGGACGAGCAGTACTTC
.	TRBJ2-7	TRBV19	.	CASSMSQGNYEQYF	TGTGCCAGTAGTATGTCGCAGGGGAATTACGAGCAGTACTTC
.	TRBJ1-1	TRBV19	.	CASSIPGPISTEAFF	TGTGCCAGTAGTATTCCCGGCCCCATTAGCACTGAAGCTTTCTTT
.	TRBJ1-5	TRBV6-5	.	CASRPGGGYHQPQHF	TGTGCCAGCAGACCCGGAGGAGGATATCATCAGCCCCAGCATTTT
.	TRBJ1-2	TRBV6-4	.	CASSQDRSNYGYTF	TGTGCCAGCAGTCAAGACAGGTCTAACTATGGCTACACCTTC
.	TRBJ1-1	TRBV12-3/TRBV12-4	TRBD1	CASSFDRDLAFF	TGTGCCAGCAGTTTTGACAGGGATCTTGCTTTCTTT
.	TRBJ1-2	TRBV5-1	.	CASSLISRLSGYTF	TGCGCCAGCAGCTTGATTAGCCGCTTATCTGGCTACACCTTC
.	TRBJ2-3	TRBV9	TRBD2	CASSDHSGAGGDTQYF	TGTGCCAGCAGCGACCATAGCGGGGCCGGCGGGGATACGCAGTATTTT
.	TRBJ2-7	TRBV4-1	.	CASSPGQSSYEQYF	TGCGCCAGCAGCCCGGGACAAAGCTCCTACGAGCAGTACTTC
.	TRBJ1-3	TRBV19	.	CASSAYSFSGNTIYF	TGTGCCAGTAGTGCGTACTCCTTCTCTGGAAACACCATATATTTT
.	TRBJ2-2	TRBV19	.	CASSARPRTGELFF	TGTGCCAGTAGTGCCCGACCTAGGACCGGGGAGCTGTTTTTT